These 17 T cell receptor beta chains came from one sample sequenced in a study of T cell responses to AZD1222 COVID-19 vaccine. The table came from immunoSEQ multiplex PCR; TCRdb's copy has only in-frame clones and leaves some out. This table holds fewer than 200,000 clones, around 88% found once. The source was peripheral blood, collected 28 days after the second AZD1222 dose. The receptors were gathered from an adult who received the AZD1222 COVID-19 vaccine.

The chain links TRBV7-9 to TRBJ1-1; TRBD1 matches 7 bases. The junction had 3 bases not matched to a gene; V was cut back by 1 base and J by 4 bases. This CDR3 is 14 amino acids long. Looked up from germline, CDR1 is SEHNR and CDR2 is FQNEAQ (reference sequence). The CDR3 sequence: CASSLGDRGTEAFF. The CDR3 DNA reads as TGTGCCAGCAGCTTAGGGGACAGAGGCACTGAAGCTTTCTTT.

The J gene is TRBJ1-1, the V gene TRBV28; no clear D gene. The CDR3 contains 17 residues. With 4 bases removed from V and 0 bases from J, the gap between germline ends came to 18 bases. CDR1 and CDR2 from the germline V gene are MDHEN and SYDVKM. Here the CDR3 reads CASSSTLSSLLNTEAFF. CDR3 DNA sequence: TGTGCCAGCAGTTCGACCCTCAGTTCCCTATTGAACACTGAAGCTTTCTTT.

This rearrangement joins TRBV6-1 to TRBJ1-4, with 7 bases that match TRBD1. CDR1 and CDR2 (germline): MNHNS, SASEGT. This CDR3 is built from 15 residues. V shed 2 bases, J shed 6 bases, and the junction held 6 bases outside the gene matches. CDR3 amino acids: CASSESGGTDEKLFF. The CDR3 nucleotides are TGTGCCAGCAGTGAATCAGGGGGGACAGATGAAAAACTGTTTTTT.

The DNA for the CDR3 is TGTGCCTCCACAGGGGGCCCCTACGAGCAGTACTTC. Residues: CASTGGPYEQYF. J is TRBJ2-7 and V is TRBV30, with 9 bases lining up with TRBD1. The CDR3 sequence is 12 residues long. Germline CDR1 reads GTSNPN; CDR2 reads SVGIG (reference sequence). J lost 2 bases, V lost 7 bases, and 3 bases had no gene match.

The chain combines TRBV5-1 with TRBJ2-3, with TRBD1 matching over 9 bases. In germline, CDR1 is SGHRS, CDR2 YFSETQ. The V segment lost 4 bases and the J segment 4 bases; nucleotides outside the gene matches: 7. The CDR3 spans 15 residues. The CDR3 spells CASSQDRGGSDTQYF. Here the CDR3 DNA reads TGCGCCAGCAGCCAGGACAGGGGCGGATCAGATACGCAGTATTTT.

This chain uses TRBV5-4 with TRBJ1-2, with 7 bases fitting TRBD1. The CDR3 runs 13 residues. The ends lost 4 bases at V and 3 bases at J; junction bases unmatched: 3. Germline lookup yields CDR1 SGHNT and CDR2 YYREEE (reference sequence). CDR3 loop: CASSDDRDYGYTF. The DNA of the CDR3 is TGTGCCAGCAGCGACGACAGGGACTATGGCTACACCTTC.

This rearrangement joins TRBV7-3 to TRBJ2-5, with D perhaps TRBD2 (5 bases). There are 18 residues in the CDR3. From germline, CDR1 is SGHTA and CDR2 FQGTGA. V gave up 2 bases and J gave up 4 bases, with 23 bases separating them. The CDR3 sequence is CASSLEGSWVVPGETQYF. CDR3 nucleotide sequence: TGTGCCAGCAGCTTAGAAGGGAGTTGGGTGGTGCCGGGAGAGACCCAGTACTTC.

The table lists this clone with a few counts. The chain couples TRBV30 to TRBJ1-3; D unclear. Germline CDR1 GTSNPN, CDR2 SVGIG (reference sequence). V was pared by 6 bases and J by 0 bases, with 15 bases between. The CDR3 runs 15 residues. The CDR3 DNA follows: TGTGCCTGCCGACCCATCAGACTCTCTGGAAACACCATATATTTT. It encodes CACRPIRLSGNTIYF.

This clone has a single count. The rearrangement uses TRBV6-5 and TRBJ2-1; 10 bases agree with TRBD1. With V trimmed by 6 bases and J by 6 bases, 5 bases remained unmatched. The germline CDR1 and CDR2 sequences are MNHEY and SVGAGI. The CDR3 spans 14 residues. Here the CDR3 reads CASRGDRGGNEQFF. The CDR3 DNA follows: TGTGCCAGCAGAGGGGACAGGGGCGGCAATGAGCAGTTCTTC.

The chain combines TRBV11-3 with TRBJ1-3; 7 bases are a match to TRBD1. J was trimmed by 5 bases and V by 7 bases; bases with no gene match: 8. CDR1 SGHNT and CDR2 YENEEA come from the germline V gene. The CDR3 is 14 amino acids. In DNA form, the CDR3 reads TGTGCCAGCAACCTCGACAGGGACCGAAACACCATATATTTT. It translates to CASNLDRDRNTIYF.

The V call is TRBV30, the J call TRBJ1-3, with 7 bases aligning to TRBD1. This CDR3 comprises 15 residues. The junction had 6 bases not matched to a gene; V was cut back by 4 bases and J by 0 bases. Per germline, CDR1 GTSNPN and CDR2 SVGIG (reference sequence). The CDR3 is CAWKPTGVSGNTIYF. The CDR3 DNA follows: TGTGCCTGGAAGCCAACAGGGGTCTCTGGAAACACCATATATTTT.

This clone was counted only a few times. The genes are TRBV7-2 and TRBJ1-6; 8 nucleotides align to TRBD1. V lost 5 bases and J lost 10; bases outside the gene matches: 16. Germline CDR1 reads SGHTA; CDR2 reads FQGNSA. This CDR3 comprises 17 residues. The CDR3 loop reads CASSPETGEGLGSPLHF. DNA for the CDR3: TGTGCCAGCAGCCCAGAGACAGGGGAGGGTCTAGGGTCACCCCTCCACTTT.

This sequence joins TRBV30 and TRBJ1-2; D uncertain. Trimming took 5 bases from V and 8 from J, leaving 12 bases between them. The CDR3 has 11 residues. In germline, CDR1 is GTSNPN, CDR2 SVGIG (reference sequence). CDR3 loop: CAWGPRQGYTF. CDR3 bases: TGTGCCTGGGGTCCCCGACAAGGCTACACCTTC.

The CDR3 protein is CASSLASGGVSYNEQFF. The CDR3 DNA sequence: TGCGCCAGCAGCTTGGCTAGCGGGGGGGTCTCCTACAATGAGCAGTTCTTC. The chain employs TRBV5-1 and TRBJ2-1; the match to TRBD2 covers 12 bases. V shed 0 bases and J 0 bases; nucleotides not matched to a gene: 1. CDR3 size: 17 residues. Per the germline V gene, CDR1 is SGHRS and CDR2 is YFSETQ.

The chain employs TRBV24-1 and TRBJ2-2; 7 positions agree with TRBD2. This CDR3 region has 16 residues. After removal of 3 bases from V and 4 bases from J, the junction contained 7 bases not matched to a gene. The V gene's germline CDR1 is KGHDR and CDR2 SFDVKD. In DNA, the CDR3 is TGTGCCACCAGTGATCCTCGGGGGGAGAGCACCGGGGAGCTGTTTTTT. It specifies CATSDPRGESTGELFF.

V gene TRBV2 combines with J gene TRBJ1-3; no definite D call. Trimming stripped 2 bases from V and 2 bases from J, with 10 bases between. CDR1 is SNHLY and CDR2 is FYNNEI in the germline V gene. This CDR3 has 15 amino acids. CDR3 region: CASSESGSAGNTIYF. DNA of the CDR3: TGTGCCAGCAGTGAATCGGGGAGCGCTGGAAACACCATATATTTT.

The table lists this clone with a few counts. The chain joins TRBV10-2 to TRBJ1-2, with D possibly being TRBD1 (6 bases). Germline lookup yields CDR1 WSHSY and CDR2 SAAADI. The CDR3 has 13 amino acids. Trimming removed 7 bases at V and 5 bases at J, with 14 bases between. CDR3 DNA sequence: TGCGCCAGCATGTCGGACAGCGTATATGGCTACACCTTC. Translating it yields CASMSDSVYGYTF.